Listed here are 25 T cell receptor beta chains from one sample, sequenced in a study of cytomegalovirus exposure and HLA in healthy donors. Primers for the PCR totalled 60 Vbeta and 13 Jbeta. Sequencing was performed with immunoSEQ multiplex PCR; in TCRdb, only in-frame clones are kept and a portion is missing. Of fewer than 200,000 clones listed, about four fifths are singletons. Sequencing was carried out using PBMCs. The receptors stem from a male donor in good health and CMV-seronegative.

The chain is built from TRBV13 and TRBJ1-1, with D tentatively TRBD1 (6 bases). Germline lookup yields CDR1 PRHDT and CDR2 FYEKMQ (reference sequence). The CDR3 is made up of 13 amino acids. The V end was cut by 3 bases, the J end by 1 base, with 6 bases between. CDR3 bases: TGTGCCAGCAGCTTGGGACAGAACACTGAAGCTTTCTTT. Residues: CASSLGQNTEAFF.

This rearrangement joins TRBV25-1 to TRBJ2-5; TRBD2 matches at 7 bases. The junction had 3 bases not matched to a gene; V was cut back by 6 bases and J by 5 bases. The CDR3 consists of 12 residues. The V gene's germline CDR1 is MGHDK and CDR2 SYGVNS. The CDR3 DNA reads TGTGCCAGCAGCCGGGACTATGAGACCCAGTACTTC. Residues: CASSRDYETQYF.

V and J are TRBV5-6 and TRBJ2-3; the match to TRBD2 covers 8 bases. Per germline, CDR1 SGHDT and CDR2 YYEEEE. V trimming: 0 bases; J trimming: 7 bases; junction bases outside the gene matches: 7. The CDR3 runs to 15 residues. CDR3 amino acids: CASSLGGTSRHTQYF. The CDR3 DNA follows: TGTGCCAGCAGCTTGGGGGGGACTAGTCGTCATACGCAGTATTTT.

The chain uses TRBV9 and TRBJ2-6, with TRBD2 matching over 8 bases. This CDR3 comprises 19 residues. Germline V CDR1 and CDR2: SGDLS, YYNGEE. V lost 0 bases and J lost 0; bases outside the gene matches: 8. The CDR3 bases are TGTGCCAGCAGCGTAGATCCCAGCGGGAGATACTCTGGGGCCAACGTCCTGACTTTC. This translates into CASSVDPSGRYSGANVLTF.

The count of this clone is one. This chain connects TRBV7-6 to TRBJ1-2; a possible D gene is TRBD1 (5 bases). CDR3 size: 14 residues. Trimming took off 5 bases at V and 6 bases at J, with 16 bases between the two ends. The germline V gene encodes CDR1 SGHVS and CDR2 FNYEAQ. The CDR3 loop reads CASSPRGSTDGYTF. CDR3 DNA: TGTGCCAGCAGCCCCCGGGGGTCCACCGATGGCTACACCTTC.

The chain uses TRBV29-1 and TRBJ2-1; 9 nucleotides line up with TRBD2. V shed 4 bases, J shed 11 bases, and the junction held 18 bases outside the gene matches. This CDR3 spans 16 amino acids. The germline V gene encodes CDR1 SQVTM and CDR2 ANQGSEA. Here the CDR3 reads CSVGVAGAGERVKQFF. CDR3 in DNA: TGCAGCGTTGGGGTAGCGGGGGCTGGTGAAAGGGTGAAGCAGTTCTTC.

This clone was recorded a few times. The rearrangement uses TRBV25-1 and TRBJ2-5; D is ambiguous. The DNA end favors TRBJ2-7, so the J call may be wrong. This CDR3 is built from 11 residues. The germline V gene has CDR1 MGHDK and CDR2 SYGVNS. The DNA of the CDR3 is TGTGCCAGCAGTGCCTACTACGAGCAGTACTTC. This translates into CASSAYYEQYF.

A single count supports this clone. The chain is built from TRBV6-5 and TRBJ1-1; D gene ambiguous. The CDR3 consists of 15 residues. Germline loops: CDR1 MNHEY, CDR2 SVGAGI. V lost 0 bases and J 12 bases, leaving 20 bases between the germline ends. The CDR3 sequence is CASSYSIPTRVETFF. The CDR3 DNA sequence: TGTGCCAGCAGTTACTCGATACCCACGCGGGTTGAGACTTTCTTT.

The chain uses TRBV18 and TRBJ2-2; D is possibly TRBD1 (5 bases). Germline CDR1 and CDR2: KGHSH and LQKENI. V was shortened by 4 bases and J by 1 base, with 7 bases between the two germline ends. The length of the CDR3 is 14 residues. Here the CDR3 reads CASSQTENTGELFF. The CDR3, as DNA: TGTGCCAGCTCACAGACAGAGAACACCGGGGAGCTGTTTTTT.

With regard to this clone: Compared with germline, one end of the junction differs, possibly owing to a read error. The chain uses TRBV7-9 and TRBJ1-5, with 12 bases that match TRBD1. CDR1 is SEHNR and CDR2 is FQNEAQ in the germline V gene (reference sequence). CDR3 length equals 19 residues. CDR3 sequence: CSSSLGRLGQGAVNQPQHF. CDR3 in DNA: TGTTCCAGCAGCTTAGGACGATTGGGACAGGGGGCGGTGAATCAGCCCCAGCATTTT.

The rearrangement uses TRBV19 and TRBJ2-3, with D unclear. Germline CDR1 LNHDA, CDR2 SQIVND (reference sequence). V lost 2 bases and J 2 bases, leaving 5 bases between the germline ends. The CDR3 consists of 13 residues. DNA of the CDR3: TGTGCCAGTAGTATATTACACACAGATACGCAGTATTTT. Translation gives CASSILHTDTQYF.

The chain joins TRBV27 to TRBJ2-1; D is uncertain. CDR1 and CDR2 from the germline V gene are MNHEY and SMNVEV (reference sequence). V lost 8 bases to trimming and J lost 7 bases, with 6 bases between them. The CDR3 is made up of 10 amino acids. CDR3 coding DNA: TGTGCCAGCGATGAGAATGAGCAGTTCTTC. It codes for CASDENEQFF.

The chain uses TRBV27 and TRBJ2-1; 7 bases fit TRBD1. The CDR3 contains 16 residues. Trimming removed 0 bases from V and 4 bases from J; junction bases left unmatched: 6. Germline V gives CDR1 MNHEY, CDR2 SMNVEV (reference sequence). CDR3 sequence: CASSLSKPGQYNEQFF. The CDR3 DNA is TGTGCCAGCAGTTTATCGAAGCCGGGACAGTACAATGAGCAGTTCTTC.

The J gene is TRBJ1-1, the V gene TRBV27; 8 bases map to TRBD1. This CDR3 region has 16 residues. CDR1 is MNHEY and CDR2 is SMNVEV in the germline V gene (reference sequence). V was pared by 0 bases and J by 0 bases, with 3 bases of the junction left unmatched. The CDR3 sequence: CASSLSGTGMNTEAFF. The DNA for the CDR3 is TGTGCCAGCAGTTTATCTGGGACAGGCATGAACACTGAAGCTTTCTTT.

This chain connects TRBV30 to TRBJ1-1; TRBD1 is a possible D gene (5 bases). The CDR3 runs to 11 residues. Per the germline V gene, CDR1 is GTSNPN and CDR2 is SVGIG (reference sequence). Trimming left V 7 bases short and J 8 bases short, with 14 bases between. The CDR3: CAYRAGGEAFF. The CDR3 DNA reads TGTGCCTACCGGGCGGGGGGGGAAGCTTTCTTT.

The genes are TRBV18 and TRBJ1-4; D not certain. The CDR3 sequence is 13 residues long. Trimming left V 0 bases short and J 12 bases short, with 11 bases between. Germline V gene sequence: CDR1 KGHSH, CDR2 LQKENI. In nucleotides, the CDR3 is TGTGCCAGCTCACCACCGAACCTCCAGGAACTGTTTTTT. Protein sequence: CASSPPNLQELFF.

The CDR3 bases are TGTGCCAGCAGCGTAGTGAGTCTTCCCACAGATACGCAGTATTTT. Translated: CASSVVSLPTDTQYF. The chain is built from TRBV9 and TRBJ2-3; D remains ambiguous. Germline V CDR1 and CDR2: SGDLS, YYNGEE. The CDR3 has 15 residues. Trimming removed 0 bases at V and 2 bases at J, with 10 bases between.

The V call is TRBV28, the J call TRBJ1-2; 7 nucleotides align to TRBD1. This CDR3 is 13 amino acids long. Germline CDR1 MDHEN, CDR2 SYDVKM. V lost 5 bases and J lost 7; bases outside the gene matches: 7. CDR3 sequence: CASSTTGASGYTF. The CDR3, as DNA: TGTGCCAGCAGTACAACAGGGGCCTCTGGCTACACCTTC.

CDR3 in DNA: TGTGCCAGCAGTGAAAGGGTCTTCGGACAGGGGGCTTACGAGCAGTACTTC. Protein: CASSERVFGQGAYEQYF. V usage is TRBV6-1 and J usage is TRBJ2-7; TRBD1 agrees at 11 bases. The CDR3 sequence is 17 residues long. Losses at the gene ends were 2 bases for V and 4 bases for J; bases not matched to a gene: 10. Germline V gives CDR1 MNHNS, CDR2 SASEGT.

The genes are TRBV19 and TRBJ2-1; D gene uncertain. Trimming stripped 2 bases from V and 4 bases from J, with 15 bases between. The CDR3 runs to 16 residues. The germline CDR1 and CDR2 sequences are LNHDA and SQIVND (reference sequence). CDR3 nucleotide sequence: TGTGCCAGTAGTATAAGGCCCTTCCCCGGGTACAATGAGCAGTTCTTC. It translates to CASSIRPFPGYNEQFF.

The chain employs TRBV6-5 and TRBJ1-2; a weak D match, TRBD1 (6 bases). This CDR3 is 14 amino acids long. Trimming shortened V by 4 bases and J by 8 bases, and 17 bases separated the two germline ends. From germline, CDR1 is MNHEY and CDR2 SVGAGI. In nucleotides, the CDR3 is TGTGCCAGCAGTTCGGGGGGCAGGCTAGGCGGCTACACCTTC. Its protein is CASSSGGRLGGYTF.

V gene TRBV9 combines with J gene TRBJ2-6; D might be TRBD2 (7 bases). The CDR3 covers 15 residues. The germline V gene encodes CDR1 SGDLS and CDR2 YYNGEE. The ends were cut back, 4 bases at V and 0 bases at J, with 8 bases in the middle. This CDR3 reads CASSRGGSGANVLTF. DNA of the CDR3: TGTGCCAGCAGCAGGGGGGGCTCTGGGGCCAACGTCCTGACTTTC.

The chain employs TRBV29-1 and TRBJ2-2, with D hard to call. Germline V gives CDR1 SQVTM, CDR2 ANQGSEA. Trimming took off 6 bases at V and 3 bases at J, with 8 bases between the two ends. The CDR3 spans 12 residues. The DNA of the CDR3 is TGCAGCGTGCGTACTCACACCGGGGAGCTGTTTTTT. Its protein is CSVRTHTGELFF.

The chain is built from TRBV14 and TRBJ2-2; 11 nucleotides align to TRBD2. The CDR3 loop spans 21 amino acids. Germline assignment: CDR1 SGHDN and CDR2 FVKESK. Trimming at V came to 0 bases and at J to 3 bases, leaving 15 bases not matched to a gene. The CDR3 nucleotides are TGTGCCAGCAGCCAAGAATTCGGCCTAAGCGGGGGACTAGCGGACACCGGGGAGCTGTTTTTT. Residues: CASSQEFGLSGGLADTGELFF.

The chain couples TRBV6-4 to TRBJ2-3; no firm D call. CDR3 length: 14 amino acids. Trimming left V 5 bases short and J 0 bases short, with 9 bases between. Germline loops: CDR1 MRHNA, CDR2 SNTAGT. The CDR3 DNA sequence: TGTGCCAGCAGTCAAGACGGGAGCACAGATACGCAGTATTTT. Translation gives CASSQDGSTDTQYF.